The 32 T cell receptor beta chains below come from one sample, sequenced in a study of cytomegalovirus exposure and HLA in healthy donors. Both 60 Vbeta primers and 13 Jbeta primers went into the PCR. Libraries were prepared by immunoSEQ multiplex PCR; TCRdb keeps only in-frame clonotypes and omits some of them. The sample lists some 150,000 clones, 75% to 90% occurring once. Input material: PBMCs. The receptors stem from a man aged 30 to 45 in good health and CMV-seronegative.

This chain connects TRBV11-2 to TRBJ2-5; TRBD1 matches at 9 bases. Per germline, CDR1 SGHAT and CDR2 FQNNGV. V lost 4 bases to trimming and J lost 2 bases; unmatched junction nucleotides: 5. The CDR3 has 15 residues. CDR3 in DNA: TGTGCCAGCAGCTCCGGGACAGGGCCTCAAGAGACCCAGTACTTC. Its protein product is CASSSGTGPQETQYF.

This clone occurred a few times. This chain uses TRBV25-1 with TRBJ2-7, with TRBD2 matching 8 bases. Trimming at V came to 7 bases and at J to 7 bases, leaving 12 bases not matched to a gene. Per germline, CDR1 MGHDK and CDR2 SYGVNS. The CDR3 has 14 residues. CDR3 loop: CASNLAGPLGEQYF. For the CDR3, the DNA is TGTGCCAGCAATCTAGCGGGTCCTTTAGGTGAGCAGTACTTC.

CDR3 nucleotides: TGTGCCAGCAGTTTAAACACGGCCAGGGGCTACACCTTC. Protein: CASSLNTARGYTF. This sequence joins TRBV28 and TRBJ1-2; no clear D. V gave up 2 bases and J gave up 8 bases, with 12 bases separating them. Per germline, CDR1 MDHEN and CDR2 SYDVKM. The CDR3 loop spans 13 amino acids.

In this sample, this clone turned up once. The chain employs TRBV6-5 and TRBJ2-7; D gene unclear. V shed 6 bases and J shed 4 bases, with 13 bases lying between them. The CDR3 covers 13 residues. CDR1 and CDR2 from the germline V gene are MNHEY and SVGAGI. The CDR3 sequence is CASSLRVLYEQYF. The DNA for the CDR3 is TGTGCCAGCAGCCTCCGGGTCCTTTACGAGCAGTACTTC.

V and J are TRBV28 and TRBJ2-2, with D possibly TRBD1 on 5 matching bases. This CDR3 is built from 14 residues. Trimming took off 10 bases at V and 3 bases at J, with 15 bases between the two ends. The germline CDR1 and CDR2 sequences are MDHEN and SYDVKM. This CDR3 reads CATRQLKDTGELFF. In nucleotides, the CDR3 is TGTGCCACCCGACAGCTTAAGGACACCGGGGAGCTGTTTTTT. Full variable domain (missing parts from reference TRBV28 and TRBJ2-2): DVKVTQSSRYLVKRTGEKVFLECVQDMDHENMFWYRQDPGLGLRLIYFSYDVKMKEKGDIPEGYSVSREKKERFSLILESASTNQTSMYLCATRQLKDTGELFFGEGSRLTVL.

This clone was detected many times. This chain links TRBV6-5 with TRBJ2-1, with TRBD1 as a possible D gene (6 bases). The germline V gene encodes CDR1 MNHEY and CDR2 SVGAGI. The CDR3 has 14 residues. Trimming shortened V by 2 bases and J by 9 bases, and 14 bases separated the two germline ends. This chain's CDR3 is CASSYTYQGSEQFF. Written as DNA, the CDR3 is TGTGCCAGCAGTTACACTTACCAGGGGAGTGAGCAGTTCTTC.

The chain has TRBV6-5 and TRBJ2-3, with TRBD2 as a possible D gene (6 bases). Trimming took 4 bases from V and 4 from J, leaving 9 bases between them. Germline V gene sequence: CDR1 MNHEY, CDR2 SVGAGI. The length of the CDR3 is 13 residues. CDR3 nucleotide sequence: TGTGCCAGCAGTTTCCCGGGGGCAGATACGCAGTATTTT. Protein: CASSFPGADTQYF.

This clone was picked up one time. The CDR3 DNA reads TGTGCCAGCAGGGCGGGACCGATCTACGAGCAGTACTTC. This codes for CASRAGPIYEQYF. The chain is built from TRBV6-5 and TRBJ2-7, with a tentative D call TRBD2 (6 bases). The CDR3 loop spans 13 amino acids. The germline gives CDR1 MNHEY, CDR2 SVGAGI. V was shortened by 6 bases and J by 3 bases, with 12 bases between the two germline ends.

The rearrangement links TRBV6-5 to TRBJ2-7, with TRBD1 matching over 9 bases. The CDR3 is 13 residues long. The germline CDR1 and CDR2 sequences are MNHEY and SVGAGI. With 6 bases clipped from V and 8 bases from J, the junction kept 8 bases outside the gene matches. The CDR3 sequence: CASRYRGQGKQYF. The CDR3 nucleotides are TGTGCCAGCAGGTACAGGGGGCAGGGTAAGCAGTACTTC.

V and J are TRBV28 and TRBJ2-1, with 7 bases that match TRBD2. Germline CDR1 is MDHEN and CDR2 is SYDVKM. J gave up 9 bases and V 4 bases, and 15 bases lay outside the gene matches. The CDR3 spans 16 residues. Here the CDR3 reads CASSSLGGFRLPEQFF. Here the CDR3 DNA reads TGTGCCAGCAGTTCCCTCGGGGGGTTCAGATTGCCTGAGCAGTTCTTC.

The V call is TRBV7-3, the J call TRBJ2-7; the D gene is possibly TRBD2 (6 bases). Germline assignment: CDR1 SGHTA and CDR2 FQGTGA. V was cut by 5 bases and J by 9 bases, with 14 bases left in between. This CDR3 comprises 12 residues. The CDR3 reads CASSHPGTPQYF. The CDR3 DNA sequence: TGTGCCAGCAGCCACCCCGGGACTCCGCAGTACTTC.

This chain connects TRBV29-1 to TRBJ1-1, with D maybe TRBD1 (5 bases). Germline V gene data show CDR1 as SQVTM and CDR2 as ANQGSEA. V shed 7 bases and J shed 1 base, with 13 bases lying between them. This CDR3 contains 13 residues. CDR3 coding DNA: TGCAGCGCCTCATTAGGACAGAACACTGAAGCTTTCTTT. Translated, it gives CSASLGQNTEAFF.

The chain carries TRBV7-8 and TRBJ1-1, with TRBD1 matching 10 bases. Germline CDR1 SGHVS, CDR2 FQNEAQ. V lost 5 bases to trimming and J lost 5 bases; unmatched junction nucleotides: 8. The CDR3 extends over 15 amino acids. This CDR3 is CASSNWDRGETEAFF. The CDR3 nucleotides are TGTGCCAGCAGCAACTGGGACAGGGGAGAAACTGAAGCTTTCTTT.

The gene calls are TRBV19 and TRBJ1-3, with D unclear. CDR3 length: 15 residues. Deletions cut 2 bases from V and 0 bases from J, with 8 bases between. In germline, CDR1 is LNHDA, CDR2 SQIVND (reference sequence). The CDR3 DNA reads TGTGCCAGTAGTATAAGTCAGTTCTCTGGAAACACCATATATTTT. Protein product: CASSISQFSGNTIYF.

There are a few counts of this clone. The rearrangement joins TRBV19 to TRBJ2-3; 9 bases line up with TRBD2. The CDR3 has 17 amino acids. The trim removed 2 bases at V and 4 bases at J, leaving 10 bases unmatched. The germline V gene encodes CDR1 LNHDA and CDR2 SQIVND (reference sequence). The CDR3 loop is CASSISSGGFTSDTQYF. The CDR3 nucleotides are TGTGCCAGTAGTATAAGCAGCGGGGGGTTTACTTCAGATACGCAGTATTTT.

This clone was seen a single time. Here the CDR3 DNA reads TGTGCCAGCAGCTTGGAGAGGGGGGGCCCCTATGGCTACACCTTC. It yields the protein CASSLERGGPYGYTF. This chain uses TRBV5-4 with TRBJ1-2; TRBD1 might be the D (6 bases). Deletions cut 0 bases from V and 4 bases from J, with 13 bases between. CDR3 length equals 15 residues. Germline CDR1 is SGHNT and CDR2 is YYREEE (reference sequence).

This clone was picked up a small number of times. V usage is TRBV4-3 and J usage is TRBJ2-7, with 8 bases fitting TRBD2. V lost 0 bases to trimming and J lost 2 bases; unmatched junction nucleotides: 3. This CDR3 region has 15 residues. Germline values: CDR1 LGHNA, CDR2 YSLEER. The CDR3 loop reads CASSQDALAAYEQYF. CDR3 sequence (DNA): TGCGCCAGCAGCCAAGATGCACTAGCGGCCTACGAGCAGTACTTC.

The chain recombines TRBV19 with TRBJ2-1; D is perhaps TRBD1 (6 bases). From germline, CDR1 is LNHDA and CDR2 SQIVND (reference sequence). Trimming pared 2 bases from V and 7 bases from J, leaving 9 bases between. This CDR3 has 13 residues. The CDR3 is CASSIWTENEQFF. The CDR3 nucleotides read TGTGCCAGTAGTATATGGACAGAAAATGAGCAGTTCTTC.

The V call is TRBV6-1, the J call TRBJ1-6; D is undetermined. V dropped 8 bases and J dropped 10 bases, with 18 bases sitting between them. CDR1 and CDR2 from the germline V gene are MNHNS and SASEGT. This CDR3 spans 14 amino acids. This CDR3 reads CASGEGGSGSPLHF. The CDR3 DNA sequence: TGTGCCAGCGGGGAGGGAGGGAGCGGGTCACCCCTCCACTTT.

This chain links TRBV30 with TRBJ2-5; D is ambiguous. V dropped 5 bases and J dropped 2 bases, with 12 bases sitting between them. CDR1 GTSNPN and CDR2 SVGIG come from the germline V gene (reference sequence). The CDR3 is 13 residues long. The CDR3 DNA sequence: TGTGCCTGGTATACCGACGGGCAAGAGACCCAGTACTTC. Translation: CAWYTDGQETQYF.

The V gene is TRBV30, the J gene TRBJ2-4, with D perhaps matching TRBD2 (8 bases). The germline V and J ends were trimmed by 2 bases and 1 base, with 15 bases remaining between them. The germline gives CDR1 GTSNPN, CDR2 SVGIG (reference sequence). The CDR3 has 16 amino acids. CDR3 sequence reads: CAWSREGAIAKNIQYF. CDR3 coding DNA: TGTGCCTGGAGTCGGGAGGGGGCGATCGCCAAAAACATTCAGTACTTC.

The chain recombines TRBV29-1 with TRBJ2-7; TRBD2 aligns across 7 bases. Losses at the gene ends were 6 bases for V and 6 bases for J; bases not matched to a gene: 20. This CDR3 region has 16 residues. The germline CDR1 and CDR2 sequences are SQVTM and ANQGSEA. CDR3 sequence (DNA): TGCAGCGTCAATGTAGCAGGAGCGGGAAGGGTAGGCGAGCAGTACTTC. Translated, it gives CSVNVAGAGRVGEQYF.

This clone was observed a single time. The chain links TRBV7-2 to TRBJ1-2; D is ambiguous. V dropped 1 base and J dropped 5 bases, with 20 bases sitting between them. Germline V CDR1 and CDR2: SGHTA, FQGNSA. CDR3 length: 17 residues. As DNA, the CDR3 is TGTGCCAGCAGCTTAGTGGCCCGGGTCTCCGAGATTTATGGCTACACCTTC. It codes for CASSLVARVSEIYGYTF.

The V gene is TRBV11-1, the J gene TRBJ1-1, with 9 bases matching TRBD1. The germline V gene has CDR1 SGHAT and CDR2 FQDESV (reference sequence). V trimming: 4 bases; J trimming: 1 base; junction bases outside the gene matches: 1. The CDR3 extends over 14 amino acids. The CDR3 is CASSSGQGNTEAFF. CDR3 DNA sequence: TGTGCCAGCAGCTCGGGACAGGGGAACACTGAAGCTTTCTTT.

The chain employs TRBV30 and TRBJ2-7; TRBD1 matches at 7 bases. Per the germline V gene, CDR1 is GTSNPN and CDR2 is SVGIG (reference sequence). V lost 8 bases, J lost 4 bases, and 11 bases stayed unmatched. The CDR3 is 13 amino acids. DNA for the CDR3: TGTGCCGCAGAAATTAGGGGGCGGTACGAGCAGTACTTC. Translated, it gives CAAEIRGRYEQYF.

The J gene is TRBJ2-1, the V gene TRBV7-9; 12 bases agree with TRBD2. The V segment lost 4 bases and the J segment 4 bases; nucleotides outside the gene matches: 8. This CDR3 has 17 amino acids. Germline CDR1 and CDR2: SEHNR and FQNEAQ (reference sequence). The chain's CDR3 is CASSYGLAGITYNEQFF. CDR3 DNA sequence: TGTGCCAGCAGCTATGGACTAGCGGGAATAACGTACAATGAGCAGTTCTTC.

The chain joins TRBV5-1 to TRBJ2-3; D remains ambiguous. This CDR3 region has 17 residues. Trimming stripped 3 bases from V and 2 bases from J, with 19 bases between. The germline gives CDR1 SGHRS, CDR2 YFSETQ. The CDR3 DNA sequence: TGCGCCAGCAGCTCTACAGCACTTGCTACCTCCACAGATACGCAGTATTTT. It specifies CASSSTALATSTDTQYF. Full variable domain (outside the CDR3, taken from reference TRBV5-1 and TRBJ2-3): KAGVTQTPRYLIKTRGQQVTLSCSPISGHRSVSWYQQTPGQGLQFLFEYFSETQRNKGNFPGRFSGRQFSNSRSEMNVSTLELGDSALYLCASSSTALATSTDTQYFGPGTRLTVL.

This chain links TRBV5-1 with TRBJ1-6; D not certain. V lost 2 bases and J lost 2, with 8 bases in between. The germline V gene encodes CDR1 SGHRS and CDR2 YFSETQ. The CDR3 spans 15 residues. The CDR3 DNA sequence: TGCGCCAGCAGCTTAACCACTACCTATAATTCACCCCTCCACTTT. As protein: CASSLTTTYNSPLHF.

The chain recombines TRBV7-2 with TRBJ2-3; possibly TRBD2 for D (5 bases). Germline values: CDR1 SGHTA, CDR2 FQGNSA. The ends were cut back, 2 bases at V and 0 bases at J, with 9 bases in the middle. The CDR3 totals 15 residues. As DNA, the CDR3 is TGTGCCAGCAGCTTATGGCTAGCTAGCACAGATACGCAGTATTTT. This sequence encodes CASSLWLASTDTQYF.

This chain joins TRBV9 and TRBJ1-5; TRBD1 matches 7 bases. With 0 bases clipped from V and 6 bases from J, the junction kept 3 bases outside the gene matches. Germline lookup yields CDR1 SGDLS and CDR2 YYNGEE. CDR3 length: 14 residues. In DNA form, the CDR3 reads TGTGCCAGCAGCGTAGGAACAGGGGTTCAGCCCCAGCATTTT. Residues: CASSVGTGVQPQHF.

This clone has just one count. The chain is built from TRBV5-1 and TRBJ1-1; no clear D gene. Trimming stripped 4 bases from V and 4 bases from J, with 17 bases between. The CDR3 sequence is 15 residues long. Germline assignment: CDR1 SGHRS and CDR2 YFSETQ. CDR3 DNA sequence: TGCGCCAGCAGCCTGGGTGGGTACGGCGGCACTGAAGCTTTCTTT. Its protein product is CASSLGGYGGTEAFF.

The rearrangement uses TRBV27 and TRBJ1-1; D gene unclear. This CDR3 contains 13 residues. CDR1 and CDR2 (germline): MNHEY, SMNVEV (reference sequence). With 2 bases removed from V and 4 bases from J, the gap between germline ends came to 8 bases. Here the CDR3 reads CASSLIRFTEAFF. For the CDR3, the DNA is TGTGCCAGCAGTTTAATTCGTTTCACTGAAGCTTTCTTT.